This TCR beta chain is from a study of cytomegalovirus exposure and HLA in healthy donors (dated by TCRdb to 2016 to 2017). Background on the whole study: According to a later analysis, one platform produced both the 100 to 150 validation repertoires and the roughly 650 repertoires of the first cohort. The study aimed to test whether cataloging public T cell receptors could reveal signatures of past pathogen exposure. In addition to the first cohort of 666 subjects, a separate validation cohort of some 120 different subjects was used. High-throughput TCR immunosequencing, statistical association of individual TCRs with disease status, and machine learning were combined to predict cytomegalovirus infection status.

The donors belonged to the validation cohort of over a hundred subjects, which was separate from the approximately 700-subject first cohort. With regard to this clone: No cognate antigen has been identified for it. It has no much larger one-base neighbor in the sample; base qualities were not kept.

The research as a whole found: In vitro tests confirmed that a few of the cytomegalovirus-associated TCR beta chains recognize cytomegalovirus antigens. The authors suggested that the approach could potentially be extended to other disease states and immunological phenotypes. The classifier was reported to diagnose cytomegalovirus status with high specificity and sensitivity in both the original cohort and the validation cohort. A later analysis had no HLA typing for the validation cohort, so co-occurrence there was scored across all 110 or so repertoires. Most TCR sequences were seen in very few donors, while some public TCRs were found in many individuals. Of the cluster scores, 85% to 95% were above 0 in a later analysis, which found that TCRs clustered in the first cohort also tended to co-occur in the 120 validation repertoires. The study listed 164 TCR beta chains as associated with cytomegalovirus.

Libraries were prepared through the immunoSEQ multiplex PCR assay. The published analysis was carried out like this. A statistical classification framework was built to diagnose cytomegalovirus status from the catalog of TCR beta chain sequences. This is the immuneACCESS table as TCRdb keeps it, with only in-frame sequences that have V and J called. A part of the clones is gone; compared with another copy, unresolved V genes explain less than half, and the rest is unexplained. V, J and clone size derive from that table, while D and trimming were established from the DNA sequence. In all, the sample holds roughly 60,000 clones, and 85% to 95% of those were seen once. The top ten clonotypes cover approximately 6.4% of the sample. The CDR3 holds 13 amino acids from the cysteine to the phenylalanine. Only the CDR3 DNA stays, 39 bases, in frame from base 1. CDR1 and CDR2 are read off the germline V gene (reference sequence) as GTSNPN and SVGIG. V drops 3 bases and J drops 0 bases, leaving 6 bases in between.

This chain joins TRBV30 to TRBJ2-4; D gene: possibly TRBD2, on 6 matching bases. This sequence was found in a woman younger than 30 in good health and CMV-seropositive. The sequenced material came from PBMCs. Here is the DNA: TGTGCCTGGAGCGGGGGAGCCAAAAACATTCAGTACTTC. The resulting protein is CAWSGGAKNIQYF.